This T cell receptor beta chain was retrieved from a study of beta chain features in type 1 diabetes. After removal of 2 bases from V and 11 bases from J, the junction contained 6 bases not matched to a gene. This CDR3 spans 13 amino acids. Per germline, CDR1 MDHEN and CDR2 SYDVKM. The entirety of the isolated RNA underwent reverse transcription, so expressed TCRB transcripts were sequenced. Profiling relied on immunoSEQ multiplex PCR, and the TCRdb table lists in-frame clones only, not all of them. The sample comprises 680,000 or so clones, 15% to 18% of which are singletons, and about 0.087% rests with the top ten. This clone occurred a few times.

This sequence joins TRBV28 and TRBJ1-2, with 9 bases lining up with TRBD1. The sequencing sample was made of naive CD4+ T cells from blood. The sequence was collected from a man aged 18 to 30 in good health. The CDR3 sequence is CASSLTGGISYTF. The CDR3 DNA is TGTGCCAGCAGTTTAACAGGGGGCATCTCGTACACCTTC.